The 26 T cell receptor beta chains below come from one sample, sequenced in a study of shared clonotypes between healthy human individuals (dated by TCRdb to about 2020). Library construction relied on the immunoSEQ multiplex PCR assay. TCRdb mirrors the immuneACCESS table, restricted to in-frame sequences. Some clones are absent from its copies; in checked studies, under half trace to an unresolved V gene, and the reason for the others is unknown. This sample comprises over a million clones, roughly 97% of them detected only once. The ten largest clones add up to 1% to 1.5% of the sample. Sample: naive CD4+ T cells sorted from blood. The cell subset or site label, as the study defines it: CD45RA+ positively selected. The source of these receptors is a man in his thirties or forties in good health.

The chain recombines TRBV5-1 with TRBJ2-2; 10 bases fit TRBD1. CDR3 length: 17 amino acids. The ends lost 5 bases at V and 5 bases at J; junction bases unmatched: 12. Germline CDR1 is SGHRS and CDR2 is YFSETQ. The DNA for the CDR3 is TGCGCCAGCAGACTAACTTCCGGGACAGGGGAAACCGGGGAGCTGTTTTTT. This translates into CASRLTSGTGETGELFF.

The chain has TRBV9 and TRBJ2-7; D perhaps matches TRBD2 (5 bases). V was shortened by 2 bases and J by 3 bases, with 15 bases between the two germline ends. The CDR3 is 15 residues long. Per germline, CDR1 SGDLS and CDR2 YYNGEE. CDR3 amino acids: CASSVAPGEFYEQYF. Written as DNA, the CDR3 is TGTGCCAGCAGCGTCGCGCCCGGGGAGTTCTACGAGCAGTACTTC. The full variable domain, with the rest looked up from reference TRBV9 and TRBJ2-7, is DSGVTQTPKHLITATGQRVTLRCSPRSGDLSVYWYQQSLDQGLQFLIQYYNGEERAKGNILERFSAQQFPDLHSELNLSSLELGDSALYFCASSVAPGEFYEQYFGPGTRLTVT.

A single count supports this clone. This rearrangement joins TRBV9 to TRBJ2-1; a weak D match, TRBD1 (6 bases). Trimming took 4 bases from V and 4 from J, leaving 15 bases between them. This CDR3 is 15 amino acids long. Looked up from germline, CDR1 is SGDLS and CDR2 is YYNGEE. The CDR3 bases are TGTGCCAGCAGCTCGAGACAGGATCCATACAATGAGCAGTTCTTC. It specifies CASSSRQDPYNEQFF. The full variable domain, in which reference TRBV9 and TRBJ2-1 provide the parts outside the CDR3, is DSGVTQTPKHLITATGQRVTLRCSPRSGDLSVYWYQQSLDQGLQFLIQYYNGEERAKGNILERFSAQQFPDLHSELNLSSLELGDSALYFCASSSRQDPYNEQFFGPGTRLTVL.

This chain connects TRBV19 to TRBJ1-1; D is uncertain. Germline CDR1 reads LNHDA; CDR2 reads SQIVND (reference sequence). Trimming took off 3 bases at V and 4 bases at J, with 12 bases between the two ends. CDR3 length equals 14 residues. CDR3 loop: CASSIGGSGTEAFF. CDR3 sequence (DNA): TGTGCCAGTAGTATTGGTGGCAGCGGCACTGAAGCTTTCTTT.

The chain links TRBV10-1 to TRBJ2-2; TRBD1 agrees at 7 bases. CDR3 length: 14 residues. The ends lost 6 bases at V and 4 bases at J; junction bases unmatched: 5. Germline V gene data show CDR1 as WNHNN and CDR2 as SYGVQD (reference sequence). CDR3 protein: CASRPDRVTGELFF. For the CDR3, the DNA is TGCGCCAGCAGACCTGACAGGGTCACCGGGGAGCTGTTTTTT.

This chain connects TRBV9 to TRBJ1-1, with TRBD1 as a possible D gene (6 bases). CDR3 length: 15 residues. V gave up 4 bases and J gave up 2 bases, with 15 bases separating them. CDR1 SGDLS and CDR2 YYNGEE come from the germline V gene. In nucleotides, the CDR3 is TGTGCCAGCAGCTCCCGGACAGACCCAAACACTGAAGCTTTCTTT. Translating it yields CASSSRTDPNTEAFF.

J is TRBJ1-5 and V is TRBV10-3; D possibly corresponds to TRBD1 (5 bases). The V end was cut by 0 bases, the J end by 4 bases, with 16 bases between. Germline-derived CDR1 and CDR2 are ENHRY and SYGVKD. The CDR3 spans 17 residues. The CDR3 nucleotides are TGTGCCATCAGTGAGTCGGGGGTAGGTGGGGAGAATCAGCCCCAGCATTTT. It codes for CAISESGVGGENQPQHF.

This chain links TRBV7-2 with TRBJ2-1; 10 bases match TRBD2. The germline CDR1 and CDR2 sequences are SGHTA and FQGNSA. V lost 5 bases and J lost 7; bases outside the gene matches: 11. This CDR3 has 16 amino acids. The CDR3 reads CASSPYRLAGPNEQFF. CDR3 bases: TGTGCCAGCAGCCCCTACCGACTAGCGGGTCCAAATGAGCAGTTCTTC. The variable domain in full, with the rest retrieved from reference TRBV7-2 and TRBJ2-1, is GAGVSQSPSNKVTEKGKDVELRCDPISGHTALYWYRQSLGQGLEFLIYFQGNSAPDKSGLPSDRFSAERTGGSVSTLTIQRTQQEDSAVYLCASSPYRLAGPNEQFFGPGTRLTVL.

The chain joins TRBV7-9 to TRBJ1-1; a weak D match, TRBD1 (5 bases). Looked up from germline, CDR1 is SEHNR and CDR2 is FQNEAQ (reference sequence). The CDR3 extends over 12 amino acids. V lost 5 bases and J lost 9, with 13 bases in between. CDR3: CASSTPPGKAFF. As DNA, the CDR3 is TGTGCCAGCAGCACACCCCCAGGGAAAGCTTTCTTT.

J is TRBJ2-6 and V is TRBV29-1, with D hard to call. This CDR3 has 13 residues. V shed 7 bases and J shed 1 base, with 8 bases lying between them. CDR1 SQVTM and CDR2 ANQGSEA come from the germline V gene. The CDR3 loop reads CSGKPSGANVLTF. In nucleotides, the CDR3 is TGCAGCGGCAAACCGTCTGGGGCCAACGTCCTGACTTTC.

The sample holds one count of this clone. This rearrangement joins TRBV6-6 to TRBJ1-1; possibly TRBD1 for D (5 bases). The CDR3 sequence is 14 residues long. Trimming removed 8 bases from V and 1 base from J, with 14 bases in between. Germline V CDR1 and CDR2: MNHNY, SVGAGI (reference sequence). CDR3 loop: CASGHNRQNTEAFF. The CDR3 nucleotides are TGTGCCAGCGGCCACAACAGGCAGAACACTGAAGCTTTCTTT.

This clone was seen only once. This chain's CDR3 is CASAATGAEKLFF. DNA of the CDR3: TGCGCCAGCGCCGCGACAGGGGCCGAAAAACTGTTTTTT. V is TRBV5-1 and J is TRBJ1-4; 8 nucleotides agree with TRBD1. The CDR3 runs to 13 residues. The germline V gene encodes CDR1 SGHRS and CDR2 YFSETQ. With 7 bases clipped from V and 8 bases from J, the junction kept 7 bases outside the gene matches. The complete variable domain, with remaining parts taken from reference TRBV5-1 and TRBJ1-4, reads KAGVTQTPRYLIKTRGQQVTLSCSPISGHRSVSWYQQTPGQGLQFLFEYFSETQRNKGNFPGRFSGRQFSNSRSEMNVSTLELGDSALYLCASAATGAEKLFFGSGTQLSVL.

This chain links TRBV28 with TRBJ2-7; 7 bases fit TRBD2. The V segment lost 8 bases and the J segment 0 bases; nucleotides outside the gene matches: 4. The CDR3 extends over 13 amino acids. CDR1 and CDR2 from the germline V gene are MDHEN and SYDVKM. The CDR3 here is CASAGVNSYEQYF. The CDR3 bases are TGTGCCAGCGCGGGAGTTAACTCCTACGAGCAGTACTTC.

The chain recombines TRBV21-1 with TRBJ2-5. TRBV21-1 is shown as a pseudogene. The CDR3 extends over 14 amino acids. The CDR3 region is CASSKGVIQETQYF. The CDR3 region has the DNA TGTGCCAGCAGCAAAGGGGTTATACAAGAGACCCAGTACTTC.

The chain uses TRBV6-1 and TRBJ2-7; 7 nucleotides align to TRBD2. There are 15 residues in the CDR3. The germline V gene encodes CDR1 MNHNS and CDR2 SASEGT. J gave up 4 bases and V 8 bases, and 14 bases lay outside the gene matches. The CDR3 here is CASSGEPGLLYEQYF. The CDR3 DNA reads TGTGCCAGCTCGGGGGAACCGGGACTATTATACGAGCAGTACTTC.

V gene TRBV7-8 combines with J gene TRBJ2-2, with D perhaps TRBD2 (6 bases). Germline assignment: CDR1 SGHVS and CDR2 FQNEAQ. The CDR3 extends over 14 amino acids. V dropped 5 bases and J dropped 0 bases, with 7 bases sitting between them. The CDR3 reads CASSRDSNTGELFF. In DNA, the CDR3 is TGTGCCAGCAGCCGGGACTCGAACACCGGGGAGCTGTTTTTT.

The chain recombines TRBV28 with TRBJ2-4, with D perhaps TRBD2 (5 bases). The germline gives CDR1 MDHEN, CDR2 SYDVKM. The ends were cut back, 3 bases at V and 0 bases at J, with 21 bases in the middle. The CDR3 length is 19 residues. The CDR3 loop reads CASSFLHTRPMLAKNIQYF. In DNA form, the CDR3 reads TGTGCCAGCAGTTTCCTGCACACTAGGCCAATGCTAGCCAAAAACATTCAGTACTTC. The whole variable domain, filled in from reference TRBV28 and TRBJ2-4, reads DVKVTQSSRYLVKRTGEKVFLECVQDMDHENMFWYRQDPGLGLRLIYFSYDVKMKEKGDIPEGYSVSREKKERFSLILESASTNQTSMYLCASSFLHTRPMLAKNIQYFGAGTRLSVL.

This chain connects TRBV7-9 to TRBJ1-1, with D perhaps TRBD1 (5 bases). This CDR3 contains 15 residues. Germline V gives CDR1 SEHNR, CDR2 FQNEAQ (reference sequence). V was cut by 5 bases and J by 2 bases, with 15 bases left in between. The CDR3 sequence: CASSRRGPRNTEAFF. CDR3 nucleotide sequence: TGTGCCAGCAGCCGCCGGGGCCCCCGCAACACTGAAGCTTTCTTT.

The V and J genes are TRBV9 and TRBJ2-4; possibly TRBD1 or TRBD2 for D (6 bases each). Germline lookup yields CDR1 SGDLS and CDR2 YYNGEE. The CDR3 sequence is 18 residues long. The V gene lost 0 bases and the J gene lost 7 bases, with 23 bases spanning the gap. The CDR3, as DNA: TGTGCCAGCAGCGTAGGCTCGGCGGGGAAAAGGGGGTCGAACATTCAGTACTTC. Translating gives CASSVGSAGKRGSNIQYF.

This chain links TRBV12-5 with TRBJ2-2; D is ambiguous. This CDR3 contains 14 residues. Germline V gives CDR1 LGHNT, CDR2 FRNRAP. Trimming took 8 bases from V and 0 from J, leaving 10 bases between them. CDR3 nucleotide sequence: TGTGCTAGTCATGGGCCCTCGAACACCGGGGAGCTGTTTTTT. Translation gives CASHGPSNTGELFF.

The chain couples TRBV19 to TRBJ2-5; D is possibly TRBD1 (6 bases). V shed 4 bases and J shed 4 bases, with 19 bases lying between them. This CDR3 is 16 amino acids long. From germline, CDR1 is LNHDA and CDR2 SQIVND (reference sequence). In DNA form, the CDR3 reads TGTGCCAGTAGTACCCTCGCCGGGACACTTGTAGAGACCCAGTACTTC. It specifies CASSTLAGTLVETQYF.

V is TRBV28 and J is TRBJ1-5; TRBD1 is a possible D gene (5 bases). The CDR3 spans 14 residues. Germline CDR1 is MDHEN and CDR2 is SYDVKM. With 6 bases removed from V and 6 bases from J, the gap between germline ends came to 15 bases. The CDR3 DNA sequence: TGTGCCAGCAGGACCGGGACGCGGGGTCAGCCCCAGCATTTT. Protein product: CASRTGTRGQPQHF.

The rearrangement links TRBV25-1 to TRBJ2-1; the match to TRBD2 covers 11 bases. V was clipped by 1 base and J by 9 bases; unmatched bases: 11. CDR3 size: 17 residues. The germline gives CDR1 MGHDK, CDR2 SYGVNS. This CDR3 is CASSEFSSSGRRGEQFF. CDR3 DNA: TGTGCCAGCAGTGAATTTAGTTCTAGCGGGAGGCGGGGTGAGCAGTTCTTC.

This chain joins TRBV25-1 and TRBJ1-1, with 11 bases fitting TRBD1. The V segment lost 4 bases and the J segment 5 bases; nucleotides outside the gene matches: 12. Germline assignment: CDR1 MGHDK and CDR2 SYGVNS. There are 17 residues in the CDR3. CDR3 in DNA: TGTGCCAGCAGTGGAGGACAGGGGGCTTCTTATTCTACTGAAGCTTTCTTT. The encoded protein is CASSGGQGASYSTEAFF. Full variable domain (outside the CDR3, taken from reference TRBV25-1 and TRBJ1-1): EADIYQTPRYLVIGTGKKITLECSQTMGHDKMYWYQQDPGMELHLIHYSYGVNSTEKGDLSSESTVSRIRTEHFPLTLESARPSHTSQYLCASSGGQGASYSTEAFFGQGTRLTVV.

The rearrangement uses TRBV10-1 and TRBJ1-6; D is undetermined. Germline loops: CDR1 WNHNN, CDR2 SYGVQD (reference sequence). CDR3 length equals 13 residues. V gave up 2 bases and J gave up 8 bases, with 7 bases separating them. This chain's CDR3 is CASSENLDSPLHF. Here the CDR3 DNA reads TGCGCCAGCAGTGAGAACTTGGATTCACCCCTCCACTTT.

This chain joins TRBV5-6 and TRBJ2-1; D not resolved. The CDR3 is made up of 12 amino acids. Germline lookup yields CDR1 SGHDT and CDR2 YYEEEE. With 5 bases removed from V and 6 bases from J, the gap between germline ends came to 9 bases. The DNA for the CDR3 is TGTGCCAGCAGTAGAACAGTCAATGAGCAGTTCTTC. It encodes CASSRTVNEQFF.